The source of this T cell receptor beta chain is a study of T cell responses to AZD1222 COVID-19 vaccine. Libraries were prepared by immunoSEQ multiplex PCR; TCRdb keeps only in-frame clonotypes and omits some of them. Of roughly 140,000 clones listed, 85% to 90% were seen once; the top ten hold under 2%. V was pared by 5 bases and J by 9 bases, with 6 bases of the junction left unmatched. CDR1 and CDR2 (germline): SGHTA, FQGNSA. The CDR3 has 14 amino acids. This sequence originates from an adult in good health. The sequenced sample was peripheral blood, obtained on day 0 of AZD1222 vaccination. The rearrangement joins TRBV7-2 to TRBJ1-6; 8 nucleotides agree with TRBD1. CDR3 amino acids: CASSPDRAASPLHF. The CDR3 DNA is TGTGCCAGCAGCCCGGACAGGGCGGCTTCACCCCTCCACTTT.